A selection of T cell receptor beta chains follows, all from one sample in a study of T-cell memory formation after mild COVID-19. One entry per CDR3 protein, called by TCRdb with MiXCR from the 5' RACE reads. The profile covers 250,000 to 350,000 distinct CDR3 sequences, with approximately 19% appearing a single time and about 21% taken by the ten largest. The sequenced material came from PBMCs or a T cell subset sorted from them (not recorded which). Source of these receptors: a man between 18 and 35 years old who had mild COVID-19 (a few samples of this study predate the infection). Cell type and time point are not known. The CDR3 runs from the conserved cysteine through the conserved F or W. The D gene is left open where the match is weak. Not every row has a clone size; where given, it reads once, few, many or a size class.

clone size	D gene	J gene	V gene	CDR3 DNA	CDR3 protein
NA	TRBD1	TRBJ1-5	TRBV7-3	TGTGCCAGCAGCATGACAGGGGGCCTTCCCAAGCATTTT	CASSMTGGLPKHF
few	NA	TRBJ2-1	TRBV11-1	TGTGCCAGCAGTGGGGGCTTATCCTACAATGAGCAGTTCTTC	CASSGGLSYNEQFF
many	TRBD1	TRBJ1-4	TRBV18	TGTGCCAGCTCACCCTCGACAGGGGGCGATGAAAAACTGTTTTTT	CASSPSTGGDEKLFF
few	NA	TRBJ2-5	TRBV10-3	TGTGCCATCAGTGAGTCGACGGGCTCTCGAGAGACCCAGTACTTC	CAISESTGSRETQYF
NA	NA	TRBJ2-1	TRBV20-1	TGCAGTGCCCTAAGAGTGACATTCGGTGAGCAGTTCTTC	CSALRVTFGEQFF
NA	NA	TRBJ2-1	TRBV6-2/TRBV6-3	TGTGCCAGCAGAACTACCGGGAGCCCGGGGGAGCAGTTCTTC	CASRTTGSPGEQFF
NA	NA	TRBJ2-5	TRBV7-2	TGTGCCAGCAGCCCGGAACTCGGGACCCAGTACTTC	CASSPELGTQYF
few	TRBD1	TRBJ1-1	TRBV10-3	TGTGCCATCAGCCGGACAGGGGATCGTAAAAACACTGAAGCTTTCTTT	CAISRTGDRKNTEAFF
NA	NA	TRBJ2-1	TRBV29-1	TGCAGCGTTGTTTGGAGAGGGGGTGATGAGCAGTTCTTC	CSVVWRGGDEQFF
few	NA	TRBJ1-1	TRBV4-1	TGCGCCAGCAGCCGCCTAAGGGAGGATTCCCGTGAAGCTTTCTTT	CASSRLREDSREAFF
few	NA	TRBJ1-5	TRBV28	TGTGCCAGCAAGGGAAACAATCAGCCCCAGCATTTT	CASKGNNQPQHF
few	TRBD1	TRBJ1-2	TRBV29-1	TGCAGCGCACAGACAGGGGATAGTGGCTACACCTTC	CSAQTGDSGYTF
few	NA	TRBJ1-5	TRBV19	TGTGCCAGTAGTATGCTCCTCTATAGCAATCAGCCCCAGCATTTT	CASSMLLYSNQPQHF
NA	TRBD2	TRBJ2-2	TRBV6-2/TRBV6-3	TGTGCCAGCAGTTACCCCGGGAGGAAGAACACCGGGGAGCTGTTTTTT	CASSYPGRKNTGELFF
few	NA	TRBJ2-5	TRBV5-1	TGCGCCAGCAGCTTAGGCCCAGCGTTGGTGGCAGGGCAAGAGACCCAGTACTTC	CASSLGPALVAGQETQYF
few	NA	TRBJ2-1	TRBV7-2	TGTGCCAGCAGCCCCCCCTGGGGGTCCGTTGCGGCTGAGCAGTTCTTC	CASSPPWGSVAAEQFF
NA	NA	TRBJ2-7	TRBV18	TGTGCCAGCTCAGTCATTATGCCGTCCGGGACAACCCTTGGGTACGAGCAGTACTTC	CASSVIMPSGTTLGYEQYF
NA	NA	TRBJ2-3	TRBV18	TGTGCCAGCTCACCACCAACCCAGGCGTTCACAGATACGCAGTATTTT	CASSPPTQAFTDTQYF
NA	NA	TRBJ1-4	TRBV29-1	TGCAGCGGAGTAGGGGCTAATGAAAAACTGTTTTTT	CSGVGANEKLFF
many	TRBD2	TRBJ2-3	TRBV6-5	TGTGCCAGCAGGACTAGCGGGGGCACAGATACGCAGTATTTT	CASRTSGGTDTQYF
NA	TRBD2	TRBJ2-3	TRBV4-3	TGCGCCAGCAGCCAAGATGACACACGGGGGGGCTCCGATACGCAGTATTTT	CASSQDDTRGGSDTQYF
NA	TRBD1	TRBJ1-2	TRBV5-1	TGCGCCAGCGGAAACGACAGGGGCCATGGTGGCTACACCTTC	CASGNDRGHGGYTF
many	NA	TRBJ1-1	TRBV4-1	TGCGCCAGCAGCTGGGGGAACACTGAAGCTTTCTTT	CASSWGNTEAFF
NA	TRBD2	TRBJ2-1	TRBV7-2	TGTGCCAGCAGCCCGGGACTAGCGGGGTCAGTCGAGAGGCAGTTCTTC	CASSPGLAGSVERQFF
NA	TRBD1	TRBJ2-2	TRBV7-3	TGTGCCAGCAGGCGAGACAGGGGAGGGAACACCGGGGAGCTGTTTTTT	CASRRDRGGNTGELFF
few	NA	TRBJ1-1	TRBV7-2	TGTGCCAGCAGCTTTGGAAGCCCGAACACTGAAGCTTTCTTT	CASSFGSPNTEAFF
few	NA	TRBJ1-2	TRBV7-2	TGTGCCAGCAGCTTAGGACAGGTGACTAACTATGGCTACACCTTC	CASSLGQVTNYGYTF
few	TRBD2	TRBJ2-1	TRBV29-1	TGCAGCGTTGGAGGGCCAGCGGGGGGGCCCACTGAGCAGTTCTTC	CSVGGPAGGPTEQFF
few	NA	TRBJ1-5	TRBV20-1	TGCAGTGCAAGAACAGGGCTCAATCAGCCCCAGCATTTT	CSARTGLNQPQHF
NA	NA	TRBJ2-5	TRBV6-5	TGTGCCAGCAGTTACGCAGGGAGGGAGACCCAGTACTTC	CASSYAGRETQYF
few	TRBD1	TRBJ1-2	TRBV24-1	TGTGACACCAGTGACCGGGACAGGGTCGGCTACACCTTC	CDTSDRDRVGYTF
NA	TRBD2	TRBJ2-3	TRBV7-3	TGTGCCAGCAGCGACCGTTCGGGACTAGCGGGGTTGGCGTATTTT	CASSDRSGLAGLAYF
NA	NA	TRBJ2-3	TRBV6-2/TRBV6-3	TGTGCCAGCAGCTCCCCCCGGGCGGGCACAGATACGCAGTATTTT	CASSSPRAGTDTQYF
NA	NA	TRBJ2-5	TRBV29-1	TGCAGCGTTGACCGGGACCAAGAGACCCAGTACTTC	CSVDRDQETQYF
few	NA	TRBJ1-1	TRBV7-3	TGTGCCAGCAGCTTAATAGGGGGGAACACTGAAGCTTTCTTT	CASSLIGGNTEAFF
NA	NA	TRBJ2-4	TRBV7-2	TGTGCCAGCAGCGTTGGAACTAGCAAAAACATTCAGTACTTC	CASSVGTSKNIQYF
few	NA	TRBJ1-2	TRBV4-1	TGCGCCAGCAGCCAAGGCCGGGGCTACACCTTC	CASSQGRGYTF
few	NA	TRBJ2-2	TRBV14	TGTGCCAGCAGCCGCCTTATCTCGGGCTACGCCGGGGAGCTGTTTTTT	CASSRLISGYAGELFF
NA	NA	TRBJ1-3	TRBV6-6	TGTGCCAGCAGTTACGAGGTTTACTCTGGAAACACCATATATTTT	CASSYEVYSGNTIYF
few	NA	TRBJ1-1	TRBV12-3/TRBV12-4	TGTGCCAGCAGTTTAGTGCATTCAATAGGCGAAGCTTTCTTT	CASSLVHSIGEAFF
NA	NA	TRBJ1-3	TRBV7-3	TGTGCCAGCAGCTTAGGGGCAGGATTGGGAAACACCATATATTTT	CASSLGAGLGNTIYF
NA	TRBD2	TRBJ2-1	TRBV7-2	TGTGCCAGCAGCAAAAACCCAGCGGGGGGGTTCTTC	CASSKNPAGGFF
NA	NA	TRBJ1-4	TRBV7-9	TGTGCCAGCAGCTTCGGACAGTCTAATGAAAAACTGTTTTTT	CASSFGQSNEKLFF
NA	NA	TRBJ2-7	TRBV6-2/TRBV6-3	TGTGCCAGCAGTTACCAGCCGGGGGAGCAGTACTTC	CASSYQPGEQYF
few	NA	TRBJ1-5	TRBV6-5	TGTGCCAGCAGTTCCGGGACCTCTAAGGGGCAGCCCCAGCATTTT	CASSSGTSKGQPQHF
NA	TRBD1	TRBJ1-3	TRBV11-2	TGTGCCAGCAGCTCACGGGACAGGGACAACACCATATATTTT	CASSSRDRDNTIYF